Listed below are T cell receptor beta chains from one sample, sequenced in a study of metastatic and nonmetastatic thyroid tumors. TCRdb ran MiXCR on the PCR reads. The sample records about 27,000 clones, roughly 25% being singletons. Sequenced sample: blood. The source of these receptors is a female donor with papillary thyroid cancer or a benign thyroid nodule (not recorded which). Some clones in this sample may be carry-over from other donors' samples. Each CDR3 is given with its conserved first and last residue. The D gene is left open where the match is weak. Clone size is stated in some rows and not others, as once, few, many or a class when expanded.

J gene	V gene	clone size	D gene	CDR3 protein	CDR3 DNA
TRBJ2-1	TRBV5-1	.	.	CASSLVGVVDEQFF	TGCGCCAGCAGCTTGGTCGGGGTAGTGGATGAGCAGTTCTTC
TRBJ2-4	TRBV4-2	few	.	CASSQEAIAKNIQYF	TGTGCCAGCAGCCAAGAAGCAATAGCCAAAAACATTCAGTACTTC
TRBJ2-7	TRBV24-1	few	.	CATSRGAHEQYF	TGTGCCACCAGCCGAGGTGCTCACGAGCAGTACTTC
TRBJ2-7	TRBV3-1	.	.	CASSQDSGYEQYF	TGTGCCAGCAGCCAAGATTCGGGCTACGAGCAGTACTTC
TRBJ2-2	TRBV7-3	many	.	CASRLAGQITGELFF	TGTGCCAGCAGGTTAGCGGGACAGATCACCGGGGAGCTGTTTTTT
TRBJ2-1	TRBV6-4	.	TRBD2	CASSPGTSEYNEQFF	TGTGCCAGCAGTCCAGGGACTAGCGAGTACAATGAGCAGTTCTTC
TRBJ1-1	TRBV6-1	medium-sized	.	CASSEGWNKLNTEAFF	TGTGCCAGCAGTGAGGGGTGGAACAAACTGAACACTGAAGCTTTCTTT
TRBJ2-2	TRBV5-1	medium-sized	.	CASSLEVAERAGELFF	TGCGCCAGCAGCTTGGAGGTAGCGGAAAGGGCCGGGGAGCTGTTTTTT
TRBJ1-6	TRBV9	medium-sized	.	CASSVGLTNSPLHF	TGTGCCAGCAGCGTAGGACTGACTAATTCACCCCTCCACTTT
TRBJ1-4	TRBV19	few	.	CASSGGIEKLFF	TGTGCCAGTAGCGGGGGGATTGAAAAACTGTTTTTT
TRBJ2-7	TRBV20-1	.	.	CSASGAGDSYEQYF	TGCAGTGCTAGCGGGGCAGGCGACTCCTACGAGCAGTACTTC
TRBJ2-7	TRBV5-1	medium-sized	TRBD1	CASSLSGTGGSREQYF	TGCGCCAGCAGCTTGTCAGGGACAGGGGGGTCGCGCGAGCAGTACTTC
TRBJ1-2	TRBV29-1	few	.	CSVFWVNVYTF	TGCAGCGTTTTTTGGGTTAATGTCTACACCTTC
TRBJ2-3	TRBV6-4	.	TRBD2	CASSDSPGTSAVTDTQYF	TGTGCCAGCAGTGACTCACCCGGGACTAGCGCGGTCACAGATACGCAGTATTTT
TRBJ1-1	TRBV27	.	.	CASTPFSGRLNTEAFF	TGTGCCAGCACCCCCTTTTCGGGCCGGTTGAACACTGAAGCTTTCTTT
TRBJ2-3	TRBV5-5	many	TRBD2	CASSLLAGFTDTQYF	TGTGCCAGCAGCTTACTAGCGGGCTTCACAGATACGCAGTATTTT
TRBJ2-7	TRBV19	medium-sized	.	CASSIRGEGTYEQYF	TGTGCCAGTAGTATACGGGGTGAGGGGACCTACGAGCAGTACTTC
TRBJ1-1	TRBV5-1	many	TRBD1	CASRNDRVNTEAFF	TGCGCCAGCAGGAACGACAGGGTGAACACTGAAGCTTTCTTT
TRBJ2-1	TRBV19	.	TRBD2	CASSQTLAGGLYNEQFF	TGTGCCAGTAGTCAGACCCTAGCGGGAGGCTTATACAATGAGCAGTTCTTC
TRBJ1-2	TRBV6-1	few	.	CASVVGANCVYTF	TGTGCCAGTGTAGTTGGGGCTAACTGTGTCTACACCTTC
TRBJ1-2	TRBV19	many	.	CASSDRRGANYGYTF	TGTGCCAGTAGTGACCGCAGGGGAGCTAACTATGGCTACACCTTC
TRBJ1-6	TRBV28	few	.	CATWCRVGPFHF	TGTGCCACCTGGTGCCGGGTCGGGCCCTTCCACTTT
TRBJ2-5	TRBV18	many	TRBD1	CASSPLVDGTGAQETQYF	TGTGCCAGCTCACCATTGGTCGACGGGACAGGGGCCCAAGAGACCCAGTACTTC
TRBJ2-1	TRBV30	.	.	CAWTPRASEQFF	TGTGCCTGGACCCCGCGGGCGAGTGAGCAGTTCTTC
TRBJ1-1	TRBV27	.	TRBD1	CASSWGQGDTEAFF	TGTGCCAGCAGTTGGGGACAGGGGGACACTGAAGCTTTCTTT
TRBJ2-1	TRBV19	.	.	CASGIVGITTEQFF	TGTGCCAGTGGTATAGTGGGTATCACAACTGAGCAGTTCTTC
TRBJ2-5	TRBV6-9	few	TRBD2	CASSFRTSGRTQETQYF	TGTGCCAGCAGTTTTCGGACTAGCGGGAGAACCCAAGAGACCCAGTACTTC
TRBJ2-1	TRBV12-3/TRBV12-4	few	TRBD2	CASISGSSYNDQFF	TGTGCCAGCATAAGCGGGAGCTCCTACAATGATCAGTTCTTC
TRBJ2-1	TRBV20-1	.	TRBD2	CSALPVTSGYNEQFF	TGCAGTGCCCTCCCGGTGACTAGCGGTTACAATGAGCAGTTCTTC
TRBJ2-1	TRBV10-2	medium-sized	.	CASSESEVNEQFF	TGCGCCAGCAGTGAGTCGGAAGTCAATGAGCAGTTCTTC
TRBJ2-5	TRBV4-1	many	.	CASSQTFGAKQETQYF	TGCGCCAGCAGCCAGACGTTCGGGGCTAAACAAGAGACCCAGTACTTC
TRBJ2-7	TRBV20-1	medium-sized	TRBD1	CSARTGSTYEQYF	TGCAGTGCTAGGACAGGGTCCACCTACGAGCAGTACTTC
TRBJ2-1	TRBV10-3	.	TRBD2	CAIRSVSGAYNDQFF	TGTGCCATCAGGTCGGTTAGCGGGGCGTACAATGATCAGTTCTTC
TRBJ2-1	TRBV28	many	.	CASSFGRETEQFF	TGTGCCAGCAGTTTTGGTCGGGAGACTGAGCAGTTCTTC
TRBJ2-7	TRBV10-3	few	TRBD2	CAIRTSCYEQYF	TGTGCCATCAGGACTAGCTGCTACGAGCAGTACTTC
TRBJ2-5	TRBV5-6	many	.	CASSRRSERVQETQYF	TGTGCCAGCAGCCGCCGTTCCGAGCGGGTTCAAGAGACCCAGTACTTC
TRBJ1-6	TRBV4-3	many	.	CASSPIGGSSYNSPLHF	TGCGCCAGCAGCCCCATAGGCGGGAGCTCCTATAATTCACCCCTCCACTTT
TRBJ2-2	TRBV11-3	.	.	CAISSIFCTGELFF	TGTGCCATCAGCTCCATTTTTTGCACCGGGGAGCTGTTTTTT
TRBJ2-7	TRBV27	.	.	CAAGAGVYYQYF	TGTGCCGCGGGCGCCGGGGTCTACTATCAGTACTTC
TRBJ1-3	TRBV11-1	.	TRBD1	CASSSSGTANSGNTIYF	TGTGCCAGCAGCTCATCCGGGACAGCCAACTCTGGAAACACCATATATTTT
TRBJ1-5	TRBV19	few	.	CSSSLAGFGQPQHF	TGTTCCAGTAGTTTGGCAGGGTTTGGCCAGCCCCAGCATTTT
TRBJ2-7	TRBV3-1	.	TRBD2	CASSQGGGRNYEQYF	TGTGCCAGCAGCCAAGGAGGCGGGAGGAACTACGAGCAGTACTTC
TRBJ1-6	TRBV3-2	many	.	CASSRRPVGQGYNSPLHF	TGTGCCAGCAGCCGAAGACCAGTGGGACAGGGTTATAATTCACCCCTCCACTTT
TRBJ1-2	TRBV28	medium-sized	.	CASRLGGRYGYTF	TGTGCCAGCAGGTTAGGGGGAAGGTACGGCTACACCTTC
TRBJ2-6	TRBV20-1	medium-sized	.	CSAIDPGANVLTF	TGCAGTGCCATTGATCCCGGGGCCAACGTCCTGACTTTC
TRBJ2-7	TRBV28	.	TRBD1	CASSSLDRILYEQYF	TGTGCCAGCAGTTCACTGGACAGGATCCTTTACGAGCAGTACTTC
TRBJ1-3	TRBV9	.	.	CASSVGGATGNTIYF	TGTGCCAGCAGCGTAGGCGGAGCGACTGGAAACACCATATATTTT
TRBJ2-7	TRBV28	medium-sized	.	CASSLSGYYEQYF	TGTGCCAGCAGTTTATCGGGGTACTACGAGCAGTACTTC
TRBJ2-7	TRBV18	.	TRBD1	CASSPGTGALEQYF	TGTGCCAGCTCACCGGGGACAGGGGCGTTGGAGCAGTACTTC
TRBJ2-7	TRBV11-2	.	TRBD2	CASSLSAAGPYEQYF	TGTGCCAGCAGCTTATCGGCAGCGGGACCCTACGAGCAGTACTTC
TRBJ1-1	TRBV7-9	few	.	CASSPTGLEAFF	TGTGCCAGCAGCCCGACAGGTCTTGAAGCTTTCTTT
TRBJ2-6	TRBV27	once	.	CASGSTSGELMWGANVLTF	TGTGCCAGCGGTTCTACCTCCGGGGAGCTGATGTGGGGTGCCAACGTCCTGACTTTC
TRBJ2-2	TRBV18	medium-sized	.	CASSPDGELFF	TGTGCCAGCTCACCAGACGGGGAGCTGTTTTTT